Shown below are 26 T cell receptor beta chains from a single sample sequenced in a study of somatic mutations in cytotoxic T cells in rheumatoid arthritis. Sequencing was performed with immunoSEQ multiplex PCR; in TCRdb, only in-frame clones are kept and a portion is missing. This table has just over 6,500 clones, around 79% appearing once. Sequencing was done on a sample of CD8+ T cells sorted from blood. Receptors were obtained from a woman aged 55-75 years in good health.

This clone was observed a handful of times. The genes are TRBV12-5 and TRBJ2-4; the match to TRBD1 covers 8 bases. The CDR3 runs to 15 residues. After removal of 6 bases from V and 6 bases from J, the junction contained 10 bases not matched to a gene. CDR1 is LGHNT, CDR2 FRNRAP, per germline. This CDR3 is CASGLTGARGNIQYF. DNA of the CDR3: TGTGCTAGTGGCTTGACAGGGGCCCGGGGAAACATTCAGTACTTC.

This chain uses TRBV6-4 with TRBJ1-1; D gene ambiguous. The CDR3 runs to 14 residues. V was clipped by 7 bases and J by 1 base, with 13 bases between them. Germline V gene lookup returns CDR1 MRHNA and CDR2 SNTAGT. CDR3 protein: CASKPGVWNTEAFF. Here the CDR3 DNA reads TGTGCCAGCAAGCCGGGAGTTTGGAACACTGAAGCTTTCTTT.

The chain uses TRBV25-1 and TRBJ1-6; TRBD1 matches 10 bases. Trimming removed 6 bases from V and 10 bases from J; junction bases left unmatched: 6. The germline V gene encodes CDR1 MGHDK and CDR2 SYGVNS. The CDR3 extends over 14 amino acids. CDR3 coding DNA: TGTGCCAGCAGGGCCGGGACAGGGGTATCACCCCTCCACTTT. Protein product: CASRAGTGVSPLHF.

The rearrangement links TRBV15 to TRBJ2-3; 15 bases align to TRBD2. Germline trimming cut 2 bases from V and 8 bases from J; bases unmatched to any gene: 8. CDR1 LNHNV and CDR2 YYDKDF come from the germline V gene (reference sequence). The CDR3 has 17 residues. CDR3 nucleotide sequence: TGTGCCACCAGCAGATCTCGGACTAGCGGGGGGGCTGTTACGCAGTATTTT. As protein: CATSRSRTSGGAVTQYF. The full variable domain, completed using reference TRBV15 and TRBJ2-3, is DAMVIQNPRYQVTQFGKPVTLSCSQTLNHNVMYWYQQKSSQAPKLLFHYYDKDFNNEADTPDNFQSRRPNTSFCFLDIRSPGLGDTAMYLCATSRSRTSGGAVTQYFGPGTRLTVL.

V is TRBV7-6 and J is TRBJ1-1; D is unclear. The germline V gene encodes CDR1 SGHVS and CDR2 FNYEAQ. V was clipped by 3 bases and J by 1 base, with 9 bases between them. The length of the CDR3 is 14 residues. The CDR3 DNA is TGTGCCAGCAGCTTTGGTGAGAAGAACACTGAAGCTTTCTTT. Translating gives CASSFGEKNTEAFF.

This clone was recorded once. This rearrangement joins TRBV21-1 to TRBJ2-7; the table's D gene call, TRBD1, was not cross checked with the DNA. TRBV21-1 represents a pseudogene. The CDR3 contains 19 residues. DNA for the CDR3: TGTGCCAGCAGCAAATGGAGACAGGGTTTTATATTTGTGTCCTACGAGCAGTACTTC. Protein: CASSKWRQGFIFVSYEQYF.

The chain recombines TRBV28 with TRBJ1-3; D ambiguous. The CDR3 runs 15 residues. Germline CDR1 is MDHEN and CDR2 is SYDVKM. The V and J ends lost 5 bases and 1 base respectively, with 12 bases between them. The CDR3 DNA sequence: TGTGCCAGCAGTCCCCTGGTCGGGTCTGGAAACACCATATATTTT. It yields the protein CASSPLVGSGNTIYF.

This clone was found once. The chain joins TRBV27 to TRBJ2-7; D call uncertain. Looked up from germline, CDR1 is MNHEY and CDR2 is SMNVEV (reference sequence). V lost 0 bases and J lost 1, with 7 bases in between. This CDR3 is 14 amino acids long. The CDR3 DNA follows: TGTGCCAGCAGTTTATCCCACAATTCCTACGAGCAGTACTTC. Protein: CASSLSHNSYEQYF.

The gene calls are TRBV6-1 and TRBJ1-5, with 7 bases that match TRBD1. After removal of 6 bases from V and 3 bases from J, the junction contained 5 bases not matched to a gene. This CDR3 has 14 residues. CDR1 and CDR2 (germline): MNHNS, SASEGT. In DNA, the CDR3 is TGTGCCAGCAGAATCGGGACAGACAATCAGCCCCAGCATTTT. It specifies CASRIGTDNQPQHF.

The chain uses TRBV7-8 and TRBJ2-1, with TRBD2 matching 9 bases. Germline V gene lookup returns CDR1 SGHVS and CDR2 FQNEAQ. CDR3 length equals 15 residues. V gave up 2 bases and J gave up 5 bases; unmatched junction bases: 4. The CDR3 spells CASSLMTSGHNEQFF. In DNA, the CDR3 is TGTGCCAGCAGCTTAATGACTAGCGGACACAATGAGCAGTTCTTC.

This chain uses TRBV6-5 with TRBJ1-6; 7 bases match TRBD1. The V segment lost 2 bases and the J segment 7 bases; nucleotides outside the gene matches: 5. CDR1 is MNHEY and CDR2 is SVGAGI in the germline V gene. The CDR3 totals 15 residues. The CDR3 DNA reads as TGTGCCAGCAGTTACGGCACAGGGGAAAATTCACCCCTCCACTTT. This gives the protein CASSYGTGENSPLHF.

The chain combines TRBV6-6 with TRBJ1-1, with TRBD1 identical over 9 bases. The CDR3 spans 15 residues. CDR1 MNHNY and CDR2 SVGAGI come from the germline V gene (reference sequence). V lost 2 bases to trimming and J lost 7 bases; unmatched junction nucleotides: 8. The CDR3 DNA follows: TGTGCCAGCAGTTACCAGGGACAGGGCATCAGTGAAGCTTTCTTT. It translates to CASSYQGQGISEAFF.

This chain links TRBV28 with TRBJ1-5; possible D gene TRBD1, 5 bases. With 3 bases removed from V and 4 bases from J, the gap between germline ends came to 13 bases. The CDR3 totals 15 residues. The germline CDR1 and CDR2 sequences are MDHEN and SYDVKM. The CDR3 here is CASSFMVTGNQPQHF. CDR3 coding DNA: TGTGCCAGCAGTTTTATGGTAACAGGAAATCAGCCCCAGCATTTT.

This chain's CDR3 is CASRWRGESATNEKLFF. The CDR3 nucleotides read TGTGCCAGCAGGTGGCGGGGTGAATCTGCAACTAATGAAAAACTGTTTTTT. The chain joins TRBV2 to TRBJ1-4; D gene unclear. Germline V gives CDR1 SNHLY, CDR2 FYNNEI. The CDR3 length is 17 residues. V was clipped by 6 bases and J by 0 bases, with 17 bases between them.

V usage is TRBV9 and J usage is TRBJ2-5, with D perhaps TRBD1 (6 bases). With the DNA end fitting TRBJ2-7 better, the J assignment may be wrong. The CDR3 sequence is 13 residues long. CDR1 is SGDLS, CDR2 YYNGEE, per germline. CDR3 nucleotides: TGTGCCAGCAGCAAGCAGGGGCCCTACGAGCAGTACTTC. Translating gives CASSKQGPYEQYF.

V and J are TRBV11-2 and TRBJ2-2, with D tentatively TRBD1 (6 bases). Per germline, CDR1 SGHAT and CDR2 FQNNGV. The V end was cut by 1 base, the J end by 5 bases, with 14 bases between. The CDR3 contains 16 residues. The CDR3 spells CASSLAVDRPTGELFF. In nucleotides, the CDR3 is TGTGCCAGCAGCTTAGCCGTAGACAGGCCTACCGGGGAGCTGTTTTTT. The full variable domain, rest sourced from reference TRBV11-2 and TRBJ2-2, is EAGVAQSPRYKIIEKRQSVAFWCNPISGHATLYWYQQILGQGPKLLIQFQNNGVVDDSQLPKDRFSAERLKGVDSTLKIQPAKLEDSAVYLCASSLAVDRPTGELFFGEGSRLTVL.

This chain links TRBV30 with TRBJ2-4; TRBD2 matches 7 bases. Trimming at V came to 4 bases and at J to 6 bases, leaving 3 bases not matched to a gene. Germline V gene lookup returns CDR1 GTSNPN and CDR2 SVGIG (reference sequence). This CDR3 comprises 12 residues. CDR3 loop: CAWIGGRNIQYF. The CDR3 nucleotides read TGTGCCTGGATTGGCGGGAGAAACATTCAGTACTTC.

The chain recombines TRBV28 with TRBJ2-3; 7 bases are shared with TRBD1. CDR1 and CDR2 from the germline V gene are MDHEN and SYDVKM. V shed 7 bases, J shed 1 base, and the junction held 8 bases outside the gene matches. This CDR3 has 15 residues. Written as DNA, the CDR3 is TGTGCCAGCACCCTAGAAGGGGGCCGCACAGATACGCAGTATTTT. This gives the protein CASTLEGGRTDTQYF.

V is TRBV7-6 and J is TRBJ2-3, with TRBD2 matching over 11 bases. Germline V lookup: CDR1 SGHVS, CDR2 FNYEAQ. Losses at the gene ends were 5 bases for V and 4 bases for J; bases not matched to a gene: 5. The length of the CDR3 is 15 residues. The CDR3 region is CASSVRLAGPDTQYF. CDR3 DNA sequence: TGTGCCAGCAGCGTCCGACTAGCGGGACCAGATACGCAGTATTTT.

The genes are TRBV7-3 and TRBJ1-3; 8 bases are a match to TRBD1. Looked up from germline, CDR1 is SGHTA and CDR2 is FQGTGA. V shed 5 bases and J 5 bases; nucleotides not matched to a gene: 5. The CDR3 consists of 14 residues. CDR3 sequence reads: CASSRGQGRNTIYF. In nucleotides, the CDR3 is TGTGCCAGCAGCCGTGGACAGGGCCGAAACACCATATATTTT. The full variable domain, with the rest looked up from reference TRBV7-3 and TRBJ1-3, is GAGVSQTPSNKVTEKGKYVELRCDPISGHTALYWYRQSLGQGPEFLIYFQGTGAADDSGLPNDRFFAVRPEGSVSTLKIQRTERGDSAVYLCASSRGQGRNTIYFGEGSWLTVV.

The chain recombines TRBV7-9 with TRBJ1-5; D call uncertain. The V end lost 4 bases, the J end lost 3 bases, and 10 bases lay between the germline ends. The CDR3 runs to 14 residues. Germline loops: CDR1 SEHNR, CDR2 FQNEAQ (reference sequence). CDR3 sequence reads: CASSSSGYNQPQHF. The DNA of the CDR3 is TGTGCCAGCAGCTCATCAGGATACAATCAGCCCCAGCATTTT.

This clone showed up just once. Germline is not matched at one junction end, which may reflect a read error. The sample has other DNA sequences that encode this CDR3 too. The chain combines TRBV27 with TRBJ2-4; D gene uncertain. Germline CDR1 and CDR2: MNHEY and SMNVEV (reference sequence). The CDR3 consists of 12 residues. For the CDR3, the DNA is TGTGCCAGCAGTCCTCTCAAAAACATTCAATACTTC. This translates into CASSPLKNIQYF.

This chain connects TRBV6-5 to TRBJ1-4; TRBD1 matches at 10 bases. V trimming: 4 bases; J trimming: 5 bases; junction bases outside the gene matches: 1. CDR1 is MNHEY and CDR2 is SVGAGI in the germline V gene. The CDR3 spans 14 residues. CDR3 amino acids: CASSWTGGNEKLFF. The CDR3 DNA reads TGTGCCAGCAGTTGGACAGGGGGGAATGAAAAACTGTTTTTT.

The chain uses TRBV30 and TRBJ2-7, with D possibly TRBD1 on 5 matching bases. The germline V gene has CDR1 GTSNPN and CDR2 SVGIG (reference sequence). The CDR3 totals 13 residues. Trimming pared 1 base from V and 4 bases from J, leaving 11 bases between. The CDR3 bases are TGTGCCTGGAGTGAGGGGAATTGGTACGAGCAGTACTTC. Translated, it gives CAWSEGNWYEQYF.

The chain employs TRBV29-1 and TRBJ2-6; the match to TRBD1 covers 7 bases. The CDR3 totals 14 residues. The V gene's germline CDR1 is SQVTM and CDR2 ANQGSEA. V trimming: 5 bases; J trimming: 2 bases; junction bases outside the gene matches: 3. As DNA, the CDR3 is TGCAGCGTTAGGGACAGCGCTGGGGCCAACGTCCTGACTTTC. Translating it yields CSVRDSAGANVLTF.

This chain joins TRBV7-9 and TRBJ1-4; no clear D. From germline, CDR1 is SEHNR and CDR2 FQNEAQ (reference sequence). There are 16 residues in the CDR3. V shed 5 bases and J shed 0 bases, with 13 bases lying between them. The CDR3 sequence: CASSPLERATNEKLFF. The CDR3 bases are TGTGCCAGCAGCCCCCTCGAGCGGGCAACTAATGAAAAACTGTTTTTT.